The 13 T cell receptor beta chains given below trace back to one sample, sequenced in a study of cytomegalovirus exposure and HLA in healthy donors. PCR employed 60 Vbeta and 13 Jbeta primers. The method was immunoSEQ multiplex PCR; TCRdb's version includes in-frame clones alone and lacks a portion of them. The sample holds 95,000 to 150,000 clones, around four fifths seen once. Material: PBMCs. These receptors all come from a man in his forties or fifties in good health and CMV-seronegative.

The rearrangement links TRBV7-8 to TRBJ2-5; D perhaps matches TRBD1 (6 bases). The V end lost 5 bases, the J end lost 2 bases, and 12 bases lay between the germline ends. The CDR3 runs 14 residues. Germline assignment: CDR1 SGHVS and CDR2 FQNEAQ. CDR3 nucleotide sequence: TGTGCCAGCAGCCAGAGACAGGAACAAGAGACCCAGTACTTC. Protein: CASSQRQEQETQYF.

The V and J genes are TRBV7-6 and TRBJ2-5; D is perhaps TRBD2 (5 bases). The CDR3 spans 14 residues. Germline CDR1 SGHVS, CDR2 FNYEAQ. Trimming took off 5 bases at V and 1 base at J, with 11 bases between the two ends. The CDR3 DNA is TGTGCCAGCAGCCCGGACTCCTCCCAAGAGACCCAGTACTTC. This translates into CASSPDSSQETQYF.

The rearrangement uses TRBV18 and TRBJ2-1; 9 bases agree with TRBD2. This CDR3 comprises 16 residues. Per germline, CDR1 KGHSH and CDR2 LQKENI. V lost 3 bases and J lost 6; bases outside the gene matches: 9. CDR3 bases: TGTGCCAGCTCACCCAATAGCGGGAGTGTCCTCAATGAGCAGTTCTTC. This sequence encodes CASSPNSGSVLNEQFF.

This clone was seen only once. The chain combines TRBV5-6 with TRBJ2-5; 9 bases are a match to TRBD2. J was trimmed by 5 bases and V by 3 bases; bases with no gene match: 5. Germline V gene data show CDR1 as SGHDT and CDR2 as YYEEEE. The CDR3 has 14 amino acids. Here the CDR3 DNA reads TGTGCCAGCAGCTGGGGCGGGAGGGGGGAGACCCAGTACTTC. Protein product: CASSWGGRGETQYF.

The CDR3 region has the DNA TGTGCCAGCAGCTTAGGCGTCCTGTCTGGAAACACCATATATTTT. Protein sequence: CASSLGVLSGNTIYF. The chain has TRBV11-2 and TRBJ1-3, with D unresolved. Germline assignment: CDR1 SGHAT and CDR2 FQNNGV. The V end was cut by 1 base, the J end by 1 base, with 8 bases between. The CDR3 is made up of 15 amino acids.

The chain has TRBV4-1 and TRBJ2-7; tentative D call: TRBD2 (7 bases). Germline V gives CDR1 MGHRA, CDR2 YSYEKL. Trimming pared 0 bases from V and 4 bases from J, leaving 10 bases between. This CDR3 comprises 14 residues. The chain's CDR3 is CASSQEGGTYEQYF. In nucleotides, the CDR3 is TGCGCCAGCAGCCAAGAGGGGGGGACATACGAGCAGTACTTC.

This chain uses TRBV29-1 with TRBJ2-7, with TRBD2 identical over 11 bases. This CDR3 region has 13 residues. With V trimmed by 5 bases and J by 1 base, 1 base remained unmatched. Germline CDR1 SQVTM, CDR2 ANQGSEA. As DNA, the CDR3 is TGCAGCGTTACTAGCGGGGGTTCCTACGAGCAGTACTTC. This codes for CSVTSGGSYEQYF.

This rearrangement joins TRBV12-5 to TRBJ1-2; 8 positions agree with TRBD1. From germline, CDR1 is LGHNT and CDR2 FRNRAP. Trimming cost V 1 base and J 3 bases; bases outside gene matches: 1. This CDR3 contains 14 residues. The CDR3 nucleotides are TGTGCTAGTGGTTTGGACAGGGGGGACTATGGCTACACCTTC. This encodes CASGLDRGDYGYTF.

This chain joins TRBV4-3 and TRBJ1-2, with D unclear. CDR1 LGHNA and CDR2 YSLEER come from the germline V gene. This CDR3 has 16 amino acids. Trimming pared 1 base from V and 4 bases from J, leaving 16 bases between. CDR3 nucleotides: TGCGCCAGCAGCCAAGTCGGAGAGGAACTCATCTATGGCTACACCTTC. Its translation is CASSQVGEELIYGYTF.

The chain employs TRBV18 and TRBJ2-2, with TRBD2 identical over 10 bases. This CDR3 has 15 residues. Germline trimming cut 7 bases from V and 4 bases from J; bases unmatched to any gene: 6. CDR1 and CDR2 from the germline V gene are KGHSH and LQKENI. CDR3 sequence (DNA): TGTGCCAGCTGGCGGACTAGCGGTGGCACCGGGGAGCTGTTTTTT. Protein product: CASWRTSGGTGELFF.

The chain recombines TRBV5-1 with TRBJ2-2, with D maybe TRBD2 (6 bases). Germline V CDR1 and CDR2: SGHRS, YFSETQ. Trimming cost V 0 bases and J 6 bases, with 12 bases left between them. This CDR3 has 15 amino acids. The CDR3 protein is CASSLVISGSGELFF. CDR3 nucleotide sequence: TGCGCCAGCAGCTTGGTTATTAGCGGCTCCGGGGAGCTGTTTTTT.

This sequence joins TRBV5-8 and TRBJ2-1, with a possible D match to TRBD2 (5 bases). Germline V gene sequence: CDR1 SGHTS, CDR2 YDEGEE. Between the trimmed V and J ends, which lost 2 bases and 1 base, there was a span of 13 bases. The CDR3 loop spans 16 amino acids. The CDR3 loop is CASSFGRTLSYNEQFF. The CDR3 DNA is TGTGCCAGCAGCTTTGGACGGACTCTATCCTACAATGAGCAGTTCTTC.

The CDR3 bases are TGTGCCAGCAGTGGTCAGGTCAATCAGCCCCAGCATTTT. Its protein product is CASSGQVNQPQHF. This sequence joins TRBV6-4 and TRBJ1-5, with no clear D. Per germline, CDR1 MRHNA and CDR2 SNTAGT. V was pared by 4 bases and J by 3 bases, with 7 bases between. CDR3 length: 13 residues.